The clone carrying this T cell receptor (beta chain) was observed many times. The data were taken from a study of T-cell reconstitution after alpha-beta-depleted transplantation in children. The CDR3 has 14 residues. Germline-derived CDR1 and CDR2 are DFQATT and SNEGSKA (reference sequence). The ends lost 4 bases at V and 3 bases at J; junction bases unmatched: 6. The TCRbeta library incorporated unique molecular identifiers. TCRdb reanalysed the PCR reads using MiXCR and keeps one entry per CDR3 protein. The sample has 600,000 to 700,000 distinct CDR3 sequences, approximately 15% seen once; the top ten hold approximately 1.1%.

The origin of this receptor is a human donor who donated a stem cell graft to a child with acute myeloid leukemia. V usage is TRBV20-1 and J usage is TRBJ1-2; 9 nucleotides match TRBD1. The sequenced sample was PBMCs from the stem cell graft donor, obtained from the stem cell graft. CDR3 protein: CSAKNTGGDYGYTF. The CDR3 region has the DNA TGCAGTGCTAAAAACACAGGGGGCGACTATGGCTACACCTTC.